The next 8 T cell receptor beta chains were all read from a single sample in a study of T cell responses to AZD1222 COVID-19 vaccine. Clones were sequenced by immunoSEQ multiplex PCR, and TCRdb holds only the in-frame ones, with some missing. The repertoire holds about 160,000 clones, around 87% seen once, with about 4.5% in the top ten. This specimen consisted of peripheral blood, obtained 28 days after the second AZD1222 dose. The receptors were gathered from an adult who received the AZD1222 COVID-19 vaccine.

A note on this clone: Relative to the germline gene, one junction end is altered; a read error may explain this. This chain connects TRBV5-5 to TRBJ2-3; TRBD1 might be the D (6 bases). The CDR3 covers 14 residues. CDR1 and CDR2 from the germline V gene are SGHKS and YYEKEE (reference sequence). The CDR3 DNA follows: TGTGCCAGCAGCCTTAGGACAGACACACATACGCAGTATTTT. Protein sequence: CASSLRTDTHTQYF.

The chain combines TRBV6-4 with TRBJ1-2; D gene unclear. The length of the CDR3 is 13 residues. Trimming removed 1 base from V and 4 bases from J, with 7 bases in between. CDR1 is MRHNA, CDR2 SNTAGT, per germline. CDR3 sequence: CASSDFRTYGYTF. Here the CDR3 DNA reads TGTGCCAGCAGTGACTTCAGGACCTATGGCTACACCTTC.

The table lists this clone with a count of one. The V call is TRBV25-1, the J call TRBJ1-3; D is perhaps TRBD1 (5 bases). The germline V and J ends were trimmed by 2 bases and 3 bases, with 11 bases remaining between them. Germline CDR1 is MGHDK and CDR2 is SYGVNS. This CDR3 region has 15 residues. DNA for the CDR3: TGTGCCAGCAGTGAAGTCGGGCAGGGTGGAAACACCATATATTTT. As protein: CASSEVGQGGNTIYF.

The chain recombines TRBV18 with TRBJ1-1; D is unclear. CDR3 length equals 14 residues. Germline lookup yields CDR1 KGHSH and CDR2 LQKENI. Trimming removed 2 bases at V and 10 bases at J, with 17 bases between. The CDR3 DNA sequence: TGTGCCAGCTCACCAGGGTCTATCGTGGGTCTAGCTTTCTTT. Its translation is CASSPGSIVGLAFF.

To note about this clone: The sample contains more than one DNA sequence encoding this CDR3. This sequence joins TRBV19 and TRBJ1-1; no firm D call. Germline CDR1 reads LNHDA; CDR2 reads SQIVND (reference sequence). The CDR3 is 12 amino acids. V lost 3 bases and J 5 bases, leaving 7 bases between the germline ends. CDR3 DNA sequence: TGTGCCAGTAGTATCGGGCGGACTGAAGCTTTCTTT. It is translated as CASSIGRTEAFF.

The chain carries TRBV5-1 and TRBJ2-1; a possible D gene is TRBD1 (5 bases). The CDR3 is 16 amino acids. The V end was cut by 4 bases, the J end by 1 base, with 15 bases between. Per germline, CDR1 SGHRS and CDR2 YFSETQ. DNA of the CDR3: TGCGCCAGCAGCCCGATTCCGGACACGTCCTACAATGAGCAGTTCTTC. Translating it yields CASSPIPDTSYNEQFF.

The gene calls are TRBV3-1 (or the pseudogene TRBV3-2) and TRBJ1-3; D not resolved. There are 13 residues in the CDR3. With 2 bases removed from V and 4 bases from J, the gap between germline ends came to 6 bases. CDR1 LGHDT and CDR2 YNNKEL come from the germline V gene (reference sequence). In DNA, the CDR3 is TGTGCCAGCAGCCAAAAGTCGGGAAACACCATATATTTT. Residues: CASSQKSGNTIYF.

The gene calls are TRBV30 and TRBJ1-4, with D unclear. Per the germline V gene, CDR1 is GTSNPN and CDR2 is SVGIG (reference sequence). Trimming pared 3 bases from V and 3 bases from J, leaving 8 bases between. The CDR3 consists of 13 residues. The CDR3 bases are TGTGCCTGGAGACCCAGAGCTAATGAAAAACTGTTTTTT. Translation gives CAWRPRANEKLFF.